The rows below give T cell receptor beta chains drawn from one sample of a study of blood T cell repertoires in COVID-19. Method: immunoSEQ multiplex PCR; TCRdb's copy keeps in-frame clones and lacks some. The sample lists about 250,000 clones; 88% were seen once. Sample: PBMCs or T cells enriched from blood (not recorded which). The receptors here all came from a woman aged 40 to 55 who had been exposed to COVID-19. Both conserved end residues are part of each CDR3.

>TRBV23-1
CASSQADYPGANVLTF
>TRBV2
CASSEGTSGTEAQYF
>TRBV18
CASSENWDNQNTEAFF
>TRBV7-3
CASGGNNEQFF
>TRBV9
CASSLTGTDYEQYF
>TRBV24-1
CATSDSVLTSYNEQFF
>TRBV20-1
CSASRGGLSDEQFF
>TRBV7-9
CASSLFRAGGYNEQFF
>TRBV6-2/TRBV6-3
CASSYPLGEAFF
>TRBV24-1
CATSDSPSTVGFGEQYF
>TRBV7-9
CASSPGGEKLFF
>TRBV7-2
CASSLGPAGVSDTQYF
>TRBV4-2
CASSQGGLAPDTQYF
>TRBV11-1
CASSSGSSYNEQFF
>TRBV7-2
CASTSTSGKSPLHF
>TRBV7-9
CASSDKIGLADREQFF
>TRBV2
CASSAGTSGGARETQYF
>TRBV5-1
CASSLVAGSNEKLFF
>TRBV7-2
CASSPAAASNQPQHF
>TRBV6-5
CASSLEVSSYEQYF
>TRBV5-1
CASSSWTGNTEAFF
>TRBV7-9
CASSLAGDTTNYGYTF
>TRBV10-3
CAISSTESTGSWGANVLTF
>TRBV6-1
CASSEKTGGWSTEAFF
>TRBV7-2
CASSLTLSGGTYNEQFF
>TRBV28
CASSIRQGAVNTEAFF
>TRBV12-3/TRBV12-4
CASAAFTGELFF
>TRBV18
CASSRGGVYEQYF
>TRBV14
CASSPPIGQGAYNEQFF
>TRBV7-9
CASSSRGWGEANEKLFF
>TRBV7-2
CASSLLGGADTGELFF
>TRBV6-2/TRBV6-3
CASSYRRNTEAFF
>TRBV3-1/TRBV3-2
CASSTRWGDRSYEQYF
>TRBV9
CASSVGLAGYTSAGTDTQYF
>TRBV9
CASSVGLGASGNTIYF
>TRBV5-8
CASSRTGSQYF
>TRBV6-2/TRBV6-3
CASSWTADSNQPQHF
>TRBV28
CASSSYPGQGENSPLHF
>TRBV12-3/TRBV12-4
CASSTREYNEQFF
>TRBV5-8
CASSLEGTVSGANVLTF
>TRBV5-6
CASSSWPGELFF
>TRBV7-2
CASSQQGWETQYF
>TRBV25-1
CASSEQGNYGYTF
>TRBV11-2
CASSLDRERVYYNEQFF
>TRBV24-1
CATSDPSREDEKLFF
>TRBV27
CASRLQGGTLGAFF
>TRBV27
CASSLFGVGGANVLTF
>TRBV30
CAWRRGGPTGELFF
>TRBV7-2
CASSLATSGGITDTQYF
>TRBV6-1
CASSEAARNQPQHF
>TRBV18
CASSLRTPGTGELFF
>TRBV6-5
CASSSAGANVLTF